Below are 9 T cell receptor beta chains sequenced from a single sample in a study of OX40 agonist ivuxolimab in advanced cancers. Repertoires were generated with immunoSEQ multiplex PCR, while TCRdb's copy carries only in-frame clones and drops some. The sample yields more than 60,000 clones, 89% seen once. This specimen was CD4+ or CD8+ T cells sorted from blood, taken in a trial of the OX40 agonist ivuxolimab. The source is an adult with an advanced solid tumor such as melanoma, head and neck, liver or kidney cancer.

The chain recombines TRBV7-9 with TRBJ2-5; unclear D gene. Trimming removed 6 bases at V and 3 bases at J, with 8 bases between. This CDR3 contains 12 residues. CDR1 SEHNR and CDR2 FQNEAQ come from the germline V gene (reference sequence). CDR3 coding DNA: TGTGCCAGCAGTTGGCAGAAAGAGACCCAGTACTTC. Amino acids: CASSWQKETQYF.

V usage is TRBV11-3 and J usage is TRBJ2-2; D could derive from TRBD1 or TRBD2 (5 bases each). Germline V gene data show CDR1 as SGHNT and CDR2 as YENEEA. The V and J ends lost 8 bases and 5 bases respectively, with 18 bases between them. The CDR3 sequence is 15 residues long. CDR3 nucleotide sequence: TGTGCCAGCGCCTCCGGGACCAAAAGGACCGGGGAGCTGTTTTTT. The encoded protein is CASASGTKRTGELFF.

This clone was detected only once. The chain carries TRBV6-5 and TRBJ1-6; tentative D call: TRBD1 (6 bases). This CDR3 contains 15 residues. V was cut by 6 bases and J by 8 bases, with 17 bases left in between. Germline CDR1 MNHEY, CDR2 SVGAGI. CDR3 bases: TGTGCCAGCAGCCTACAGGACAGTAACGATTCACCCCTCCACTTT. It codes for CASSLQDSNDSPLHF.

The V call is TRBV5-4, the J call TRBJ2-5, with D hard to call. V was trimmed by 4 bases and J by 2 bases, leaving 12 bases between them. Germline V gene sequence: CDR1 SGHNT, CDR2 YYREEE (reference sequence). CDR3 length equals 14 residues. For the CDR3, the DNA is TGTGCCAGCAGCCTGGATACTTTACAAGAGACCCAGTACTTC. Amino acid sequence: CASSLDTLQETQYF. The variable domain in full, completed from reference TRBV5-4 and TRBJ2-5, reads ETGVTQSPTHLIKTRGQQVTLRCSSQSGHNTVSWYQQALGQGPQFIFQYYREEENGRGNFPPRFSGLQFPNYSSELNVNALELDDSALYLCASSLDTLQETQYFGPGTRLLVL.

This chain uses TRBV11-2 with TRBJ2-5, with a tentative D call TRBD1 (6 bases). This CDR3 has 13 amino acids. The V and J ends lost 5 bases and 2 bases respectively, with 9 bases between them. Germline V lookup: CDR1 SGHAT, CDR2 FQNNGV. The CDR3 sequence is CASSRDIQETQYF. CDR3 DNA sequence: TGTGCCAGCAGCCGGGACATTCAAGAGACCCAGTACTTC. Filled out from reference TRBV11-2 and TRBJ2-5, the complete variable domain reads EAGVAQSPRYKIIEKRQSVAFWCNPISGHATLYWYQQILGQGPKLLIQFQNNGVVDDSQLPKDRFSAERLKGVDSTLKIQPAKLEDSAVYLCASSRDIQETQYFGPGTRLLVL.

The genes are TRBV6-5 and TRBJ2-7; 10 nucleotides align to TRBD1. The CDR3 has 16 residues. From germline, CDR1 is MNHEY and CDR2 SVGAGI. V lost 0 bases to trimming and J lost 5 bases; unmatched junction nucleotides: 7. The CDR3 DNA sequence: TGTGCCAGCAGTTACTCTACCGGGACAGGGGACAACGAGCAGTACTTC. Protein sequence: CASSYSTGTGDNEQYF.

The chain couples TRBV27 to TRBJ1-1; perhaps TRBD1 as D (6 bases). Per the germline V gene, CDR1 is MNHEY and CDR2 is SMNVEV (reference sequence). Trimming cost V 6 bases and J 7 bases, with 21 bases left between them. This CDR3 contains 15 residues. The CDR3 region is CASRLLQGTTGEAFF. The CDR3 nucleotides are TGTGCCAGCAGGCTACTACAGGGCACAACGGGTGAAGCTTTCTTT.

The chain couples TRBV7-2 to TRBJ1-1; no definite D call. The ends were cut back, 5 bases at V and 2 bases at J, with 3 bases in the middle. Germline V gene sequence: CDR1 SGHTA, CDR2 FQGNSA. The CDR3 totals 11 residues. CDR3 nucleotides: TGTGCCAGCAGCCTAAACACTGAAGCTTTCTTT. It codes for CASSLNTEAFF.

The V call is TRBV2, the J call TRBJ1-2; D is uncertain. The CDR3 loop spans 16 amino acids. The germline V gene encodes CDR1 SNHLY and CDR2 FYNNEI. V gave up 6 bases and J gave up 0 bases, with 17 bases separating them. The CDR3 spells CASRGGLSVSNYGYTF. As DNA, the CDR3 is TGTGCCAGCAGGGGAGGCCTGTCCGTTTCTAACTATGGCTACACCTTC.